This T cell receptor beta chain was retrieved from a study of T cell responses to AZD1222 COVID-19 vaccine. Findings and caveats of the study: Increased Spike-specific TCR breadth and depth were observed after two AZD1222 doses. Spike was spanned by vaccine-associated CD4 TCRs, with dominance at 160-218 and 743-854.

This clone appeared a single time. Its target is not known. TCRdb's table, derived via immunoSEQ multiplex PCR, lists solely in-frame clones and lacks some. The data hold 100,000 to 150,000 clones, with around 90% observed a single time. Germline assignment: CDR1 MNHEY and CDR2 SVGAGI. The V end was cut by 5 bases, the J end by 4 bases, with 14 bases between. The CDR3 is 15 residues long. The sequence came from an adult who received the AZD1222 COVID-19 vaccine. The sample here was peripheral blood, taken 28 days after the second AZD1222 dose. This chain joins TRBV6-5 and TRBJ2-2; D gene ambiguous. The DNA of the CDR3 is TGTGCCAGCAGTCCCCGAGGCCTGCTCACCGGGGAGCTGTTTTTT. This codes for CASSPRGLLTGELFF.